The 10 T cell receptor beta chains listed next were all sequenced from one sample in a study of T cells in Graves' hyperthyroidism and ophthalmopathy (dated by TCRdb to between 2018 and 2021). Library prep was done by multiplex PCR. The reads were generated on an Illumina HiSeq 2000. The TCR beta CDR3 regions were amplified from the RNA transcripts. The first round of RT-PCR for the TCR CDR3 was performed with the HTBI primer set and the Qiagen OneStep RT-PCR kit. TCRdb took the public reads, trimmed them with fastp at Q25, ran MiXCR for clone calling and kept in-frame beta chains. Every entry covers one CDR3 protein and lists the most common genes and DNA from its rows. This sample comprises fewer than 450,000 distinct CDR3 sequences, roughly 20% of them detected only once. Of the sample, around 40% is held by the ten largest clones. The sequencing sample was made of blood. These receptor sequences come from a man younger than 35 with Graves' ophthalmopathy.

This clonotype was observed a few times. The rearrangement uses TRBV7-6 and TRBJ2-2, with D possibly called TRBD1 or TRBD2 (5 bases each). Trimming removed 5 bases from V and 3 bases from J, with 13 bases in between. Germline V lookup: CDR1 SGHVS, CDR2 FNYEAQ. This CDR3 is 15 amino acids long. In DNA, the CDR3 is TGTGCCAGCAGCCCCCCGGGGCATGACACCGGGGAGCTGTTTTTT. The encoded protein is CASSPPGHDTGELFF.

The CDR3 loop reads CATSGFRDRGLVTEAFF. CDR3 DNA: TGTGCCACCAGCGGGTTCCGGGACAGGGGGCTAGTCACTGAAGCTTTCTTT. The chain links TRBV15 to TRBJ1-1; 12 bases align to TRBD1. CDR3 size: 17 residues. Germline loops: CDR1 LNHNV, CDR2 YYDKDF (reference sequence). J was trimmed by 4 bases and V by 5 bases; bases with no gene match: 11.

The rearrangement uses TRBV15 and TRBJ1-2; TRBD1 matches 9 bases. CDR1 and CDR2 (germline): LNHNV, YYDKDF (reference sequence). Trimming took 1 base from V and 5 from J; bases not matched to a gene: 8. The CDR3 has 16 amino acids. CDR3 amino acids: CATSRAVGTGNYGYTF. The DNA for the CDR3 is TGTGCCACCAGCAGAGCCGTGGGGACAGGGAATTATGGCTACACCTTC.

This chain uses TRBV15 with TRBJ2-1; 9 nucleotides match TRBD2. The CDR3 totals 15 residues. Losses at the gene ends were 5 bases for V and 2 bases for J; bases not matched to a gene: 4. Germline V gives CDR1 LNHNV, CDR2 YYDKDF (reference sequence). The CDR3 spells CATSFQRGAYNEQFF. The CDR3 coding sequence is TGTGCCACCAGCTTCCAGCGGGGGGCCTACAATGAGCAGTTCTTC.

Details on this clonotype: This may be a read error: a much more frequent sequence differs by one nucleotide. The conserved final phenylalanine or tryptophan is absent from the CDR3, which likely points to a read error. The J gene is TRBJ1-1, the V gene TRBV24-1, with 9 bases aligning to TRBD1. V trimming: 4 bases; J trimming: 5 bases; junction bases outside the gene matches: 7. The CDR3 covers 15 residues. The V gene's germline CDR1 is KGHDR and CDR2 SFDVKD. CDR3 nucleotide sequence: TGTGCCACCAGTGAACCGGGACAGGGAATTACTGAAGCTTTCCTT. As protein: CATSEPGQGITEAFL.

Worth noting for this clonotype: This sequence may be a read error, since a much larger clone differs from it by one base. The CDR3 bases are TGTGCCACCAGTGATTTAAAAGGGAGCACAGATACGCAGTATTTT. Translated, it gives CATSDLKGSTDTQYF. The genes are TRBV24-1 and TRBJ2-3; D remains unclear. The CDR3 spans 15 residues. V shed 1 base and J shed 0 bases, with 7 bases lying between them. Germline V gene data show CDR1 as KGHDR and CDR2 as SFDVKD.

Many counts were recorded for this clonotype. This chain links TRBV28 with TRBJ2-7; 8 nucleotides agree with TRBD1. Trimming removed 3 bases from V and 4 bases from J; junction bases left unmatched: 8. The CDR3 is made up of 15 amino acids. In germline, CDR1 is MDHEN, CDR2 SYDVKM. CDR3 DNA: TGTGCCAGCAGTTTGATGGACAGGGAAGGTTACGAGCAGTACTTC. Translated: CASSLMDREGYEQYF.

This rearrangement joins TRBV15 to TRBJ2-5; D ambiguous. Germline V gene lookup returns CDR1 LNHNV and CDR2 YYDKDF (reference sequence). V was pared by 0 bases and J by 5 bases, with 16 bases between. This CDR3 comprises 16 residues. The CDR3 nucleotides are TGTGCCACCAGCAGAGATCGGACCAAAGGCGGCGAGACCCAGTACTTC. This translates into CATSRDRTKGGETQYF.

This clonotype turned up a few times. J is TRBJ2-4 and V is TRBV19; 7 nucleotides align to TRBD1. CDR1 is LNHDA and CDR2 is SQIVND in the germline V gene (reference sequence). The length of the CDR3 is 15 residues. V lost 5 bases to trimming and J lost 3 bases; unmatched junction nucleotides: 7. CDR3 region: CASSPGGFGKNIQYF. CDR3 bases: TGTGCCAGTAGTCCAGGGGGTTTCGGCAAAAACATTCAGTACTTC.

This rearrangement joins TRBV7-3 to TRBJ2-3, with no clear D. Germline-derived CDR1 and CDR2 are SGHTA and FQGTGA. This CDR3 has 12 residues. V was pared by 5 bases and J by 6 bases, with 9 bases between. This chain's CDR3 is CASSVRGDTQYF. The CDR3 nucleotides are TGTGCCAGCAGCGTTCGTGGGGATACGCAGTATTTT.